The subject of this entry is one T cell receptor beta chain. Its antigen is still unknown. An expansion of CD8+CD57+ cells by flow cytometry had been shown in patients chosen for sequencing. These data come from a study of CD8+CD57+ T cells in acquired aplastic anemia. Study as a whole: Sorted CD4+ and CD8+ cells yielded DNA averaging around 3.2 ug.

The CDR3 sequence is 12 residues long. V gave up 8 bases and J gave up 9 bases, with 16 bases separating them. Germline values: CDR1 SNHLY, CDR2 FYNNEI. General observations from the study: A significant difference in CD8+ Simpson's diversity between patients and controls was not found.

Genomic DNA acted as the template from which TCR beta VDJ combination and CDR3 sequence profiling were carried out. A single record per CDR3 protein comes from TCRdb applying MiXCR to the reads. Found here are roughly 200,000 distinct CDR3 sequences, roughly 60% of them singletons; the top ten hold about two fifths. The chain carries TRBV2 and TRBJ2-5; the D gene could be TRBD1 or TRBD2 (5 bases each). The receptor was isolated from a human donor with aplastic anemia. Sequences were obtained from sorted CD4+, CD8+, or CD8+CD57+ T cells (not recorded which) from PBMCs. The CDR3 nucleotides read TGTGCCAGCCTCGGGACGAAGGAGGCCCAGTACTTC. Protein: CASLGTKEAQYF.